The 18 T cell receptor beta chains listed next were all sequenced from one sample in a study of cytomegalovirus exposure and HLA in healthy donors. Sequencing used immunoSEQ multiplex PCR; TCRdb keeps in-frame clones, though not all of them. Of around 100,000 clones in the sample, approximately 81% were seen once. The specimen sequenced was PBMCs. These receptors came from a man aged 18 to 35 in good health and CMV-seropositive.

This clone appeared a single time. The chain joins TRBV7-6 to TRBJ2-3, with 7 bases fitting TRBD1. V trimming: 1 base; J trimming: 6 bases; junction bases outside the gene matches: 10. The CDR3 is made up of 16 amino acids. Germline CDR1 is SGHVS and CDR2 is FNYEAQ. The CDR3 loop reads CASSLVGGPYGDTQYF. The CDR3 DNA follows: TGTGCCAGCAGCTTAGTAGGGGGCCCATATGGGGATACGCAGTATTTT. The entire variable domain, with the rest obtained from reference TRBV7-6 and TRBJ2-3, is as follows: GAGVSQSPRYKVTKRGQDVALRCDPISGHVSLYWYRQALGQGPEFLTYFNYEAQQDKSGLPNDRFSAERPEGSISTLTIQRTEQRDSAMYRCASSLVGGPYGDTQYFGPGTRLTVL.

The J gene is TRBJ1-2, the V gene TRBV10-2; D not certain. Germline values: CDR1 WSHSY, CDR2 SAAADI. This CDR3 comprises 13 residues. Trimming pared 7 bases from V and 4 bases from J, leaving 13 bases between. The CDR3 spells CASTPGLSYGYTF. The CDR3, as DNA: TGCGCCAGCACCCCAGGTCTTAGCTATGGCTACACCTTC.

The gene calls are TRBV28 and TRBJ2-3; D gene unclear. V was shortened by 5 bases and J by 0 bases, with 6 bases between the two germline ends. This CDR3 contains 13 residues. Per germline, CDR1 MDHEN and CDR2 SYDVKM. CDR3 protein: CASSRRSTDTQYF. The CDR3 coding sequence is TGTGCCAGCAGTCGCCGGAGCACAGATACGCAGTATTTT.

The CDR3 DNA sequence: TGTGCCAGCAGCCAATCTTACTCCGTCAGCGGACCCCTCCACTATGGCTACACCTTC. This encodes CASSQSYSVSGPLHYGYTF. The chain employs TRBV14 and TRBJ1-2; D is unresolved. The CDR3 spans 19 residues. V lost 2 bases, J lost 3 bases, and 25 bases lay in between. Germline-derived CDR1 and CDR2 are SGHDN and FVKESK.

This chain joins TRBV7-8 and TRBJ1-4; D may be TRBD1 (5 bases). CDR1 SGHVS and CDR2 FQNEAQ come from the germline V gene. The CDR3 is 15 amino acids. The ends were cut back, 0 bases at V and 7 bases at J, with 12 bases in the middle. The CDR3 sequence is CASSLAGGWGEKLFF. The CDR3 bases are TGTGCCAGCAGCTTAGCGGGGGGATGGGGTGAAAAACTGTTTTTT.

The chain is built from TRBV30 and TRBJ1-3, with D perhaps TRBD1 (5 bases). Looked up from germline, CDR1 is GTSNPN and CDR2 is SVGIG (reference sequence). CDR3 length: 15 residues. V was clipped by 0 bases and J by 3 bases, with 12 bases between them. The CDR3 spells CAWSVNSGFGNTIYF. CDR3 in DNA: TGTGCCTGGAGTGTAAATTCAGGGTTTGGAAACACCATATATTTT.

This chain connects TRBV5-1 to TRBJ2-7, with 8 bases that match TRBD1. The CDR3 covers 16 residues. Germline loops: CDR1 SGHRS, CDR2 YFSETQ. The V and J ends lost 6 bases and 0 bases, in that order; junction bases with no gene match: 11. CDR3 sequence: CASIERQGIPSYEQYF. CDR3 in DNA: TGCGCCAGCATTGAACGACAGGGGATTCCCTCCTACGAGCAGTACTTC.

The chain links TRBV6-5 to TRBJ1-3; D remains unclear. This CDR3 has 14 residues. Germline CDR1 MNHEY, CDR2 SVGAGI. The germline V and J ends were trimmed by 4 bases and 7 bases, with 14 bases remaining between them. CDR3 DNA: TGTGCCAGCAGTTTCACTCCCTCGGGGAACACCATATATTTT. Translating gives CASSFTPSGNTIYF.

The chain links TRBV6-5 to TRBJ1-2; D is possibly TRBD1 (6 bases). The V end was cut by 0 bases, the J end by 4 bases, with 12 bases between. The germline V gene encodes CDR1 MNHEY and CDR2 SVGAGI. The CDR3 has 15 residues. The CDR3 sequence: CASSYSQTGFYGYTF. Here the CDR3 DNA reads TGTGCCAGCAGTTACTCCCAGACAGGTTTCTATGGCTACACCTTC.

CDR3 loop: CASSFVRLGLAVPGELFF. The CDR3 nucleotides are TGTGCCAGCAGCTTTGTGAGGCTGGGACTAGCAGTACCCGGGGAGCTGTTTTTT. This sequence joins TRBV7-9 and TRBJ2-2; 9 nucleotides match TRBD2. From germline, CDR1 is SEHNR and CDR2 FQNEAQ (reference sequence). V trimming: 3 bases; J trimming: 6 bases; junction bases outside the gene matches: 14. There are 18 residues in the CDR3.

This clone showed up just once. The chain uses TRBV7-8 and TRBJ1-1, with TRBD1 identical over 9 bases. The trim removed 4 bases at V and 1 base at J, leaving 7 bases unmatched. The CDR3 totals 16 residues. CDR1 SGHVS and CDR2 FQNEAQ come from the germline V gene. CDR3 sequence reads: CASSSRDRVKNTEAFF. CDR3 DNA sequence: TGTGCCAGCAGCTCCCGGGACAGGGTAAAGAACACTGAAGCTTTCTTT.

V usage is TRBV27 and J usage is TRBJ2-7; 10 nucleotides align to TRBD1. The CDR3 contains 13 residues. The J segment lost 3 bases and the V segment lost 8 bases, leaving 4 bases of the junction unmatched. CDR1 and CDR2 from the germline V gene are MNHEY and SMNVEV (reference sequence). In nucleotides, the CDR3 is TGTGCCAGCGGTGGGACAGGGGACTACGAGCAGTACTTC. It translates to CASGGTGDYEQYF.

The chain links TRBV4-1 to TRBJ2-2; D is uncertain. CDR1 is MGHRA and CDR2 is YSYEKL in the germline V gene. With 2 bases removed from V and 7 bases from J, the gap between germline ends came to 11 bases. This CDR3 has 14 amino acids. The CDR3 DNA is TGCGCCAGCAGCCAATTTACCCCAGACGGGGAGCTGTTTTTT. Translating gives CASSQFTPDGELFF.

The chain links TRBV21-1 to TRBJ1-2. TRBV21-1 is a known pseudogene. The CDR3 consists of 15 residues. For the CDR3, the DNA is TGTGCCAGCGGGGGGGGGACGGCGGGCTTCTATGGCTACACCTTC. Amino acid sequence: CASGGGTAGFYGYTF.

This chain links TRBV28 with TRBJ1-5; D call uncertain. CDR1 is MDHEN and CDR2 is SYDVKM in the germline V gene. The V and J ends lost 2 bases and 5 bases respectively, with 7 bases between them. CDR3 length equals 13 residues. CDR3 nucleotides: TGTGCCAGCAGTTTAGGGAGGGATCAGCCCCAGCATTTT. This gives the protein CASSLGRDQPQHF.

J is TRBJ2-1 and V is TRBV15; 8 nucleotides line up with TRBD2. CDR1 is LNHNV and CDR2 is YYDKDF in the germline V gene (reference sequence). The CDR3 loop spans 17 amino acids. The trim removed 0 bases at V and 3 bases at J, leaving 7 bases unmatched. This chain's CDR3 is CATSRDSRSGSYNEQFF. CDR3 DNA: TGTGCCACCAGCAGAGATAGTAGGAGCGGGAGCTACAATGAGCAGTTCTTC.

This chain links TRBV28 with TRBJ2-2, with no clear D. Trimming cost V 3 bases and J 1 base, with 9 bases left between them. Looked up from germline, CDR1 is MDHEN and CDR2 is SYDVKM. The CDR3 runs 15 residues. CDR3 in amino acids: CASSFSGQNTGELFF. The CDR3 region has the DNA TGTGCCAGCAGTTTCAGTGGGCAGAACACCGGGGAGCTGTTTTTT.

This clone was found a few times. The genes are TRBV6-1 and TRBJ2-1, with a weak D call TRBD1 (6 bases). The V gene lost 6 bases and the J gene lost 0 bases, with 9 bases spanning the gap. The germline CDR1 and CDR2 sequences are MNHNS and SASEGT. The CDR3 consists of 14 residues. CDR3 sequence: CASRQGSSYNEQFF. The CDR3, as DNA: TGTGCCAGCAGACAGGGAAGCTCCTACAATGAGCAGTTCTTC.